This TCR beta chain was sequenced for a study of Ad26.COV2.S vaccination and SARS-CoV-2 variants. Measured with immunoSEQ multiplex PCR; TCRdb has only the in-frame clones, and not every one. The table lists hundreds of thousands of clones, around 90% of them singletons. The junction had 16 bases not matched to a gene; V was cut back by 3 bases and J by 0 bases. This CDR3 has 19 residues. The germline CDR1 and CDR2 sequences are SGHNT and YYREEE (reference sequence). Documented treatment: around 19 received Ad26.COV2.S at low or high dose, single or two shots; about five received placebo; per-sample allocation not given. Repertoires come from day 63 after the first vaccine or placebo injection.

The V call is TRBV5-4, the J call TRBJ1-1; 8 bases map to TRBD1. The source material was peripheral blood, sampled in a trial of Ad26.COV2.S vaccine versus placebo. The origin of this receptor is a person aged 18 to 59 who received the Ad26.COV2.S COVID-19 vaccine or a placebo. The CDR3 sequence: CASSSPGAGGGGLNTEAFF. CDR3 coding DNA: TGTGCCAGCAGCTCCCCTGGGGCAGGGGGCGGGGGGTTGAACACTGAAGCTTTCTTT.